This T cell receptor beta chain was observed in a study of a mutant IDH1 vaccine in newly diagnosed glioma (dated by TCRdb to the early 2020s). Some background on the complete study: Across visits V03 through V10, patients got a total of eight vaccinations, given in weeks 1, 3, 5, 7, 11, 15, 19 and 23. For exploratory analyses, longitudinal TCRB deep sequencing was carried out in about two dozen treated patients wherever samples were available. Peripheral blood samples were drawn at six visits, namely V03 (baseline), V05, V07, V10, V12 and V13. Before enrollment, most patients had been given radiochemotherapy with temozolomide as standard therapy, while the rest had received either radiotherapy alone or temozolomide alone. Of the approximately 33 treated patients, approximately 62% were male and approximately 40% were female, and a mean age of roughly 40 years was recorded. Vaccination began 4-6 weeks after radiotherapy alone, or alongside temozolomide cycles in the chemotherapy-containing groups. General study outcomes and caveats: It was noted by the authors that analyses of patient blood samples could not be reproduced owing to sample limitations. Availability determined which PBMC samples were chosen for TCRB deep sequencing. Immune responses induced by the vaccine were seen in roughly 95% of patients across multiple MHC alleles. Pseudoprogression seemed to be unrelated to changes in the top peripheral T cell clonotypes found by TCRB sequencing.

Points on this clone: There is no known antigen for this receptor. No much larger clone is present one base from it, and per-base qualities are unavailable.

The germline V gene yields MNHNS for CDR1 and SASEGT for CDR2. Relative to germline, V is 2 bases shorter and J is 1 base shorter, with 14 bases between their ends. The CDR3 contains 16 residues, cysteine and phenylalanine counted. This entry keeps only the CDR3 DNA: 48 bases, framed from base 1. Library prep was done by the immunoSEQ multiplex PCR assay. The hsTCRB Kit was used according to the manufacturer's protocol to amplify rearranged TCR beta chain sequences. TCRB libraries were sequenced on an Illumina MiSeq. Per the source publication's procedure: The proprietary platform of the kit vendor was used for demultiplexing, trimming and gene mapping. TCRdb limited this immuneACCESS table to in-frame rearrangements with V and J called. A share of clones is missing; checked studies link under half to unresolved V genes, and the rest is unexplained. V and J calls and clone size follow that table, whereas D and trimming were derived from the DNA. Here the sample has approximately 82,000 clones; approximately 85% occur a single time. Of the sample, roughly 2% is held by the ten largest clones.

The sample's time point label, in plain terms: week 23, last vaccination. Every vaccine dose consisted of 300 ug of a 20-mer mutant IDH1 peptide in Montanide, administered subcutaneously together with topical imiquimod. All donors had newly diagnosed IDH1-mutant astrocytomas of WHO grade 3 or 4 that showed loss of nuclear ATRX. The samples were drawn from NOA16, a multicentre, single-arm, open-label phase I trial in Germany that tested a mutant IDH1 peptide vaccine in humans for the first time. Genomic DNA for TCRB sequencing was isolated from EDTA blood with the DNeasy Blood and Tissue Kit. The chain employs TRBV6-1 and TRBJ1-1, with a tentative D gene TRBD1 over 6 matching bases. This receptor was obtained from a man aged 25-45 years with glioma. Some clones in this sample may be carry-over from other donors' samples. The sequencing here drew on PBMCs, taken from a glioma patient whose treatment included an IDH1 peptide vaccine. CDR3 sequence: CASSEPAGASNTEAFF. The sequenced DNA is TGTGCCAGCAGTGAACCCGCAGGGGCTTCGAACACTGAAGCTTTCTTT.